These T cell receptor beta chains were read from a single sample in a study of blood T cell repertoires in COVID-19. TCRdb's table, derived via immunoSEQ multiplex PCR, lists solely in-frame clones and lacks some. The table includes more than 110,000 clones, about 80% detected once. Sequenced: peripheral blood. The source is a human donor in a cohort sampled during active COVID-19. CDR3s include the opening cysteine and the closing phenylalanine or tryptophan. Fields, in order: J gene, V gene, CDR3 protein.

j_gene: TRBJ1-6; v_gene: TRBV19; CDR3aa: CASSRQGRGPLHF
j_gene: TRBJ2-4; v_gene: TRBV7-9; CDR3aa: CASSLGGSITKNIQYF
j_gene: TRBJ2-5; v_gene: TRBV5-1; CDR3aa: CASSLAIPTGKETQYF
j_gene: TRBJ2-2; v_gene: TRBV19; CDR3aa: CASSLAGGTNTGELFF
j_gene: TRBJ2-1; v_gene: TRBV6-5; CDR3aa: CAIKAEPPYNEQFF
j_gene: TRBJ2-3; v_gene: TRBV6-4; CDR3aa: CASSVGGGTDTQYF
j_gene: TRBJ2-7; v_gene: TRBV6-5; CDR3aa: CASSYGGDRAYEQYF
j_gene: TRBJ1-2; v_gene: TRBV9; CDR3aa: CASSVDRPMGTGLYGYTF
j_gene: TRBJ1-5; v_gene: TRBV4-1; CDR3aa: CASSHGVGNRNQPQHF
j_gene: TRBJ1-3; v_gene: TRBV5-6; CDR3aa: CASSLPTVNTIYF
j_gene: TRBJ1-5; v_gene: TRBV18; CDR3aa: CASSPQRDRGPRGNQPQHF
j_gene: TRBJ2-7; v_gene: TRBV2; CDR3aa: CASSLGQPGHEQYF
j_gene: TRBJ1-6; v_gene: TRBV3-1/TRBV3-2; CDR3aa: CASSLGQANSPLHF
j_gene: TRBJ2-5; v_gene: TRBV5-1; CDR3aa: CASSFRDTLQETQYF
j_gene: TRBJ1-1; v_gene: TRBV9; CDR3aa: CASSALQGGEAFF
j_gene: TRBJ1-6; v_gene: TRBV2; CDR3aa: CASSEYRGRDSPLHF
j_gene: TRBJ2-7; v_gene: TRBV27; CDR3aa: CASSSSGWGEQYF
j_gene: TRBJ2-5; v_gene: TRBV9; CDR3aa: CASSPRVQYQETQYF
j_gene: TRBJ1-3; v_gene: TRBV5-1; CDR3aa: CASSLERTGNTIYF
j_gene: TRBJ2-5; v_gene: TRBV4-1; CDR3aa: CASSQVSLQAGTQYF
j_gene: TRBJ1-3; v_gene: TRBV11-2; CDR3aa: CASSLAANSGNTIYF